This T cell receptor (beta chain) was sequenced for a study of response to subunit inactivated influenza vaccine. The study, taken as a whole, reports: The authors suggested that every seasonal influenza vaccination recruits few new T cells.

In regard to this clonotype: Its target is not known.

TCRdb re-derived calls from the RT-PCR reads in MiXCR, one entry per CDR3 protein. The sample holds about 700,000 distinct CDR3 sequences, more than 15% seen once. This clonotype was sampled from a man in his forties or fifties who received an inactivated influenza vaccine. Sample: PBMCs from blood, taken 11 to 12 days after vaccination.

CDR3 in amino acids: CASRNRDGLSYEQYF. For the CDR3, the DNA is TGTGCCAGCAGGAATCGGGACGGACTCTCCTACGAGCAGTACTTC. The chain recombines TRBV7-2 with TRBJ2-7; the D call may be TRBD1 or TRBD2 (5 bases each). Germline loops: CDR1 SGHTA, CDR2 FQGNSA. V was clipped by 6 bases and J by 0 bases, with 15 bases between them. The CDR3 extends over 15 amino acids.